This T cell receptor beta chain was profiled in a study of blood T cell repertoires in COVID-19. Whole-study context: Samples came from the United States, Italy and Spain, spanning acute and convalescent COVID-19. PBMCs, B-cell-depleted T cells, or T cells were the source of the cDNA or gDNA that made up the material.

Study processing details: By means of reference gene primer amplification, nucleated cell counts were estimated. Produced via immunoSEQ multiplex PCR; TCRdb's table is partial and in-frame only. V and J calls and clone size are copied from that table; D and trimming were computed from the DNA. Of about 250,000 clones in the sample, roughly 85% are singletons; the top ten hold approximately 9.6%. V lost 3 bases and J 4 bases, leaving 7 bases between the germline ends. This CDR3 has 13 amino acids. Grouping used clinical history reported by participants in a survey and questionnaire. This receptor was obtained from a woman between 50 and 59 years old with acute COVID-19. The chain links TRBV12-3 or TRBV12-4 to TRBJ1-3, with D possibly matching TRBD1 (5 bases). The sample was PBMCs or T cells enriched from blood (not recorded which). For the CDR3, the DNA is TGTGCCAGCAGTTTTGCAGGGGGAAACACCATATATTTT. Protein product: CASSFAGGNTIYF.